The present T cell receptor (beta chain) was sequenced within a study of T cells after yellow fever vaccination. TCRdb re-analysed the 5' RACE reads in MiXCR, keeping a single row per CDR3 protein. The repertoire holds 620,000 or so distinct CDR3 sequences, roughly a sixth seen once, with 17% in the top ten. This clonotype came up a few times. Specimen: PBMCs, collected more than 4 days after the first yellow fever vaccination. The receptor's source is a young man who received the YFV17D yellow fever vaccine.

CDR3 residues: CATRGVQDNTEAFF. The CDR3 DNA follows: TGTGCCACCCGGGGGGTACAGGACAACACTGAAGCTTTCTTT. The chain is built from TRBV15 and TRBJ1-1, with a tentative D call TRBD1 (5 bases). CDR1 is LNHNV and CDR2 is YYDKDF in the germline V gene (reference sequence). CDR3 length equals 14 residues. V lost 8 bases, J lost 2 bases, and 15 bases lay in between. Together with reference TRBV15 and TRBJ1-1, the CDR3 gives the full variable domain: DAMVIQNPRYQVTQFGKPVTLSCSQTLNHNVMYWYQQKSSQAPKLLFHYYDKDFNNEADTPDNFQSRRPNTSFCFLDIRSPGLGDTAMYLCATRGVQDNTEAFFGQGTRLTVV.